The TCR beta chain under discussion was sequenced for a study of shared clonotypes between healthy human individuals. Whole-study findings and limits: The naive CD4 repertoires of several donors were compared, and around 5.1% of clonotypes were shared. Inspection by rarefaction showed sorted-subset sequencing to be incomplete despite large depth.

A word on this clone: Its target is unknown.

Germline V CDR1 and CDR2: MNHEY, SVGAGI. V lost 4 bases and J lost 7, with 11 bases in between. The CDR3 loop spans 12 amino acids. Several immunoSEQ plates received, in even portions, the genomic DNA of each subset. The data were produced by immunoSEQ multiplex PCR, yet TCRdb's version contains in-frame clones alone and is incomplete. The sample has hundreds of thousands of clones, approximately 97% seen once. The specimen sequenced was naive CD4+ T cells sorted from blood. Described subset: CD45RA+ positively selected. The TCR sequence derives from a woman aged 30 to 39 in good health. The genes are TRBV6-5 and TRBJ2-7, with D perhaps matching TRBD1 (6 bases). The CDR3 protein is CASSSRGWEQYF. DNA of the CDR3: TGTGCCAGCAGTTCCAGGGGTTGGGAGCAGTACTTC.